This TCR beta chain is from a study of Ad26.COV2.S vaccination and SARS-CoV-2 variants. Looking at the study overall: Ad26.COV2.S given intramuscularly, once or twice 56 days apart.

Described treatment: 19 received Ad26.COV2.S at low or high dose, single or two shots; about 5 received placebo; per-sample allocation not given. Samples came from day 63 after the first vaccine or placebo injection. TCRdb keeps only in-frame clones here, not all; method: immunoSEQ multiplex PCR. This sample has roughly 240,000 clones, with 85% to 90% found just once. General study points: CD8+ and CD4+ T cells specific for spike reportedly responded with substantial breadth after vaccination. Measures of TCR breadth and depth may have fallen short of total T cell responses.

As for this clone: Antigen specificity is unknown.

The source was peripheral blood, collected in a trial of Ad26.COV2.S vaccine versus placebo. This clonotype originated in a person aged 18-60 years who received the Ad26.COV2.S COVID-19 vaccine or a placebo.

The CDR3 region is CASSQEIQPSRYNEQFF. DNA for the CDR3: TGTGCCAGCAGCCAAGAGATTCAGCCCTCCCGATACAATGAGCAGTTCTTC. This chain joins TRBV3-1 (or the pseudogene TRBV3-2) and TRBJ2-1; D gene unclear. CDR3 length: 17 amino acids. Germline V lookup: CDR1 LGHDT, CDR2 YNNKEL (reference sequence). Deletions cut 0 bases from V and 4 bases from J, with 16 bases between.